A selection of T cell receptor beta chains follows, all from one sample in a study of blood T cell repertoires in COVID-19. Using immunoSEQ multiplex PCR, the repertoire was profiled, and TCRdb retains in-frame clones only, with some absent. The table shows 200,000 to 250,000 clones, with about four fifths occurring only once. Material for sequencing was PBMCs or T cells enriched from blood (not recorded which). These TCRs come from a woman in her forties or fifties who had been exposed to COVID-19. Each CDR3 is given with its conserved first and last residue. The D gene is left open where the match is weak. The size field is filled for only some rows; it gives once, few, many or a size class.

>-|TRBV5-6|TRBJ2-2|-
TGTGCCAGCAGCTTGCCCTCGACATTTACCGGGGAGCTGTTTTTT
CASSLPSTFTGELFF
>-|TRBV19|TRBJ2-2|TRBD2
TGTGCCAGTAGTTTGGTAGCGGGGGGATTAGGCGCCGGGGAGCTGTTTTTT
CASSLVAGGLGAGELFF
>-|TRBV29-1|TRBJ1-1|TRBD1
TGCAGCGTTCCGGGACAGGGGAGGCCTGAAGCTTTCTTT
CSVPGQGRPEAFF
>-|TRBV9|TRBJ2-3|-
TGTGCCAGCAGCGTACTCCCGGACTCCAGCACAGATACGCAGTATTTT
CASSVLPDSSTDTQYF
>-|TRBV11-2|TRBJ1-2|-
TGTGCCAGCAGCCCAGGGGCAGGGTCGCATGGCTACACCTTC
CASSPGAGSHGYTF
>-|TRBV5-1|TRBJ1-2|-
TGCGCCAGCAGCTTGGGCAGGGAAGATGGCTACACCTTC
CASSLGREDGYTF
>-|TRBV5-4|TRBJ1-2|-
TGTGCCAGCAGCTTGACCGGAGGCGGCTACACCTTC
CASSLTGGGYTF
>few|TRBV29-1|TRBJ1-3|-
TGCAGCGGAAGAGCGGCGTCTGGAAACACCATATATTTT
CSGRAASGNTIYF
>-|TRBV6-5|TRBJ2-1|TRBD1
TGTGCCAGCAGGGCATCAGGGACAGGGTACAATGAGCAGTTCTTC
CASRASGTGYNEQFF
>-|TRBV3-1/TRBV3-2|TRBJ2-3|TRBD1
TGTGCCAGCAGTGCCCCTCCGGGACAGGGGACAGATACGCAGTATTTT
CASSAPPGQGTDTQYF
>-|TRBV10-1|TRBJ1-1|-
TGCGCCAGCAGTAGCCAGGGCAGGGGAACTGAAGCTTTCTTT
CASSSQGRGTEAFF
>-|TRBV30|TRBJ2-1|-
TGTGCCTGGAGTGTAGGGGGTTCCTACAATGAGCAGTTCTTC
CAWSVGGSYNEQFF
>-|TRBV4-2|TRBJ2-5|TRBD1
TGTGCCAGCAGCCAAGATATTGGACAGGGGTCTATCCGAGGGACCCAGTACTTC
CASSQDIGQGSIRGTQYF
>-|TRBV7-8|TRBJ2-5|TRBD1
TGTGCCAGCAGCCGACAGGGGGCAGGGACCCAGTACTTC
CASSRQGAGTQYF
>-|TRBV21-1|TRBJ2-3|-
TGTGCCAGCAGCAAGACTAGCGGGGGCACAGATACGCAGTATTTT
CASSKTSGGTDTQYF
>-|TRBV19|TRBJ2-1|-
TGTGCCAGTAGGGGCAGGGGACGGGACAATGAGCAGTTCTTC
CASRGRGRDNEQFF
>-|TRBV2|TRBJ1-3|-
TGTGCCAGCAGTGCCCAGATATTCTCTGGAAACACCATATATTTT
CASSAQIFSGNTIYF
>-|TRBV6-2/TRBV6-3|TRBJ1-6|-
TGTGCCAGCAGTTACCGAGGCTCCGATTCACCCCTCCACTTT
CASSYRGSDSPLHF
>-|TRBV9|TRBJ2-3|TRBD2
TGTGCCAGCAGCCCGAACCCGGGACTAGGCACAGATACGCAGTATTTT
CASSPNPGLGTDTQYF
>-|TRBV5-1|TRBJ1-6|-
TGCGCCAGCAGCTCCCTCGGGGCCGCGGGGACACCCCTCCACTTT
CASSSLGAAGTPLHF
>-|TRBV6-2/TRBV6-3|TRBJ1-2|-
TGTGCCAGCAGCCTCTCAGAAAATGGCTACACCTTC
CASSLSENGYTF
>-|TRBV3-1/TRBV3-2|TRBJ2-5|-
TGTGCCAGCAGCCAAGGCTACTCCTGGAGGGAGACCCAGTACTTC
CASSQGYSWRETQYF
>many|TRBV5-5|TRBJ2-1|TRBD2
TGTGCCAGCAGCACCTCGACTAGCTCGGAGTTCTTC
CASSTSTSSEFF
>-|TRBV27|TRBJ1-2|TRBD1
TGTGCCAGCAGTGAGGCGGGACAGGGGCCGGGCTACACCTTC
CASSEAGQGPGYTF
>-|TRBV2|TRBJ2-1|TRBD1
TGTGCCAGCAGACCCGACAGGGCCAATGAGCAGTTCTTC
CASRPDRANEQFF